The entry below gives a single TCR beta chain sequence along with its context. TCRdb keeps only in-frame clones here, not all; method: immunoSEQ multiplex PCR. The table shows over 250,000 clones, with roughly 87% occurring only once. Germline V gene data show CDR1 as MNHEY and CDR2 as SMNVEV (reference sequence). The CDR3 length is 17 residues. V shed 0 bases and J shed 2 bases, with 14 bases lying between them. This entry is derived from a study of blood T cell repertoires in COVID-19. This receptor was obtained from a woman aged 18-35 years who had recovered from COVID-19. Sequencing was done on a sample of PBMCs or T cells enriched from blood (not recorded which). The genes are TRBV27 and TRBJ1-5; no clear D gene. The CDR3 loop reads CASSLSFHWAGNQPQHF. For the CDR3, the DNA is TGTGCCAGCAGTTTATCATTCCACTGGGCCGGCAATCAGCCCCAGCATTTT.